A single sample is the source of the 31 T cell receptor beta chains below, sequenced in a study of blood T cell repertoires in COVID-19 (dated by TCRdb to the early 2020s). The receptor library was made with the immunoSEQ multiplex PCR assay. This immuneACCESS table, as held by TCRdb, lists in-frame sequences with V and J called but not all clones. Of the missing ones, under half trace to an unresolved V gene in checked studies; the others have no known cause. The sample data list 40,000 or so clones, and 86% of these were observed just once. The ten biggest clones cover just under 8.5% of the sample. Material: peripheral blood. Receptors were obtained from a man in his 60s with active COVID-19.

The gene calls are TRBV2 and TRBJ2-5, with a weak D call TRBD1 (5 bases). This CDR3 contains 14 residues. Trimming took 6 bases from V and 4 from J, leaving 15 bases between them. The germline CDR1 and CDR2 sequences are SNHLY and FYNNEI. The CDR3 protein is CASREYDSTETQYF. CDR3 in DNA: TGTGCCAGCAGGGAATACGACAGTACAGAGACCCAGTACTTC.

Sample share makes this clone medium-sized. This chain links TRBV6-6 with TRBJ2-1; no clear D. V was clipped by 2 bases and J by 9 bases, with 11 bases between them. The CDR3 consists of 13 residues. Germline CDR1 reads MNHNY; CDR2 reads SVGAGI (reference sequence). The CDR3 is CASSYVGPREQFF. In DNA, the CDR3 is TGTGCCAGCAGTTACGTCGGTCCTCGTGAGCAGTTCTTC.

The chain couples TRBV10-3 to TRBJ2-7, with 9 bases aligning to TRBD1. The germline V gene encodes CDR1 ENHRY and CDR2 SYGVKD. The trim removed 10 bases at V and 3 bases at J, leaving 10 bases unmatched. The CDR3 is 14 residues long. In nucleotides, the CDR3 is TGTGCCACTCTTTCCGGGACAGGGTACTACGAGCAGTACTTC. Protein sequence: CATLSGTGYYEQYF.

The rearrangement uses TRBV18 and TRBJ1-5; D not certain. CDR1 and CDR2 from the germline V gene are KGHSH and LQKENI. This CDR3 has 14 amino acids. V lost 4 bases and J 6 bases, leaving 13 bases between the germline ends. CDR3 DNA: TGTGCCAGCTCACTAGGATGGGAGGTTCAGCCCCAGCATTTT. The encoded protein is CASSLGWEVQPQHF.

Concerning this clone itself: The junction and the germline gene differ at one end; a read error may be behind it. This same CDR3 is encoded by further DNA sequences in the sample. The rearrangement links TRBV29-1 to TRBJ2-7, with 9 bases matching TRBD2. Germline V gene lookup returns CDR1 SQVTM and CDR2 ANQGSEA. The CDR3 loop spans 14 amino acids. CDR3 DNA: TGCAGCGTTGACGTTAGCGGGAGTAAGGGCGAGCAATACTTC. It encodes CSVDVSGSKGEQYF.

The CDR3 region has the DNA TGTGCCAGCAGTGAAATGGTTGGGACACCCTCTGGAAACACCATATATTTT. Its translation: CASSEMVGTPSGNTIYF. The V call is TRBV6-1, the J call TRBJ1-3, with D possibly being TRBD1 (6 bases). The V and J ends lost 2 bases and 0 bases respectively, with 14 bases between them. CDR1 and CDR2 from the germline V gene are MNHNS and SASEGT. CDR3 length: 17 amino acids.

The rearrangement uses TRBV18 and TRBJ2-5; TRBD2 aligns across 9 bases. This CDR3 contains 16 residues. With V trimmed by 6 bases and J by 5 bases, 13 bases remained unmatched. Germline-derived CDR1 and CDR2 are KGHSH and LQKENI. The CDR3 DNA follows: TGTGCCAGCTCCCACCAAATCCAGCGGGAGGTGGAGACCCAGTACTTC. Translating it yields CASSHQIQREVETQYF.

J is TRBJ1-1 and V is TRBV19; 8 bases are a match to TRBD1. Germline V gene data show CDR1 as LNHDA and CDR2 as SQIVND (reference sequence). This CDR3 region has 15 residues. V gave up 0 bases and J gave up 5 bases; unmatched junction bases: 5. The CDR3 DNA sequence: TGTGCCAGTAGTATAGACACAGGGGGTTATACTGAAGCTTTCTTT. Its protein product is CASSIDTGGYTEAFF.

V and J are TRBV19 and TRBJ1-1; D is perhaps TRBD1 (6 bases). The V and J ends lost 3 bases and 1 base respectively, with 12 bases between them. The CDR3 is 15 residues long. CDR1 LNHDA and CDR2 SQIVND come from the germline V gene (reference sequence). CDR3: CASSMGDTSNTEAFF. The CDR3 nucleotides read TGTGCCAGTAGTATGGGGGACACCTCGAACACTGAAGCTTTCTTT.

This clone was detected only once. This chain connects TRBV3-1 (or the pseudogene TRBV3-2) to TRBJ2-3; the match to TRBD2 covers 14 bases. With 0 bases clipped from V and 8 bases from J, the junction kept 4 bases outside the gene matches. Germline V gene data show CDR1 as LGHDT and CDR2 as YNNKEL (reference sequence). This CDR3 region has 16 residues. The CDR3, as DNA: TGTGCCAGCAGCCAAGATGGGACTAGCGGGAGAGCTACGCAGTATTTT. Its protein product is CASSQDGTSGRATQYF.

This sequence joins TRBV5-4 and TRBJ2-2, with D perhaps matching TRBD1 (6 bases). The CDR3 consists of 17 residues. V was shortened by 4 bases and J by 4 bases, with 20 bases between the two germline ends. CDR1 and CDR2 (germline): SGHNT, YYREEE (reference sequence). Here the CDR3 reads CASSSPKGVSTTGELFF. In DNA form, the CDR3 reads TGTGCCAGCAGCAGCCCCAAGGGGGTGTCTACCACCGGGGAGCTGTTTTTT.

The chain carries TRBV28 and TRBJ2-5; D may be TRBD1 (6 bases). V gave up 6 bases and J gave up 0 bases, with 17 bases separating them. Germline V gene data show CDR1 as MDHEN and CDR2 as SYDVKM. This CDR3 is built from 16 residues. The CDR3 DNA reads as TGTGCCAGCAGGCCAACAGGGAACTTGTACCAAGAGACCCAGTACTTC. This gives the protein CASRPTGNLYQETQYF. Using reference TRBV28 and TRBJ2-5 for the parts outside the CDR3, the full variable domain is DVKVTQSSRYLVKRTGEKVFLECVQDMDHENMFWYRQDPGLGLRLIYFSYDVKMKEKGDIPEGYSVSREKKERFSLILESASTNQTSMYLCASRPTGNLYQETQYFGPGTRLLVL.

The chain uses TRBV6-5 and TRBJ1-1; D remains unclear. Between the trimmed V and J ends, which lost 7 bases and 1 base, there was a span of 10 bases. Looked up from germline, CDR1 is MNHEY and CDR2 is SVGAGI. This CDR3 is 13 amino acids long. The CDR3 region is CASTQRGNTEAFF. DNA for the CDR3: TGTGCCAGCACCCAACGGGGGAACACTGAAGCTTTCTTT.

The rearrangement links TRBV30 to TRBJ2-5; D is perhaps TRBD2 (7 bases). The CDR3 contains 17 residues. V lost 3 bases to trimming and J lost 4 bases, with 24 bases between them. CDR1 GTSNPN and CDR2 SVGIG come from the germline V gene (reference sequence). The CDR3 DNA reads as TGTGCCTGGAGCTCAAAGGGGGGGGCGGGAGTACTAGAGACCCAGTACTTC. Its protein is CAWSSKGGAGVLETQYF. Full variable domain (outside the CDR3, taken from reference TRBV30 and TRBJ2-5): SQTIHQWPATLVQPVGSPLSLECTVEGTSNPNLYWYRQAAGRGLQLLFYSVGIGQISSEVPQNLSASRPQDRQFILSSKKLLLSDSGFYLCAWSSKGGAGVLETQYFGPGTRLLVL.

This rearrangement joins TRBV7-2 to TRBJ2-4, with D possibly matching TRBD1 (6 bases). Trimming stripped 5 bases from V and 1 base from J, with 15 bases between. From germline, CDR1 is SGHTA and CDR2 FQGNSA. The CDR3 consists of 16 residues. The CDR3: CASSPLPQGAKNIQYF. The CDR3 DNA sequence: TGTGCCAGCAGCCCGCTGCCACAGGGTGCCAAAAACATTCAGTACTTC.

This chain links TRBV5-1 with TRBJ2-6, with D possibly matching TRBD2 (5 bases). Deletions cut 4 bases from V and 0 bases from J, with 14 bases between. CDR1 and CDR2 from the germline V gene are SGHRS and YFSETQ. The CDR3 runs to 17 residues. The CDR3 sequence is CASSPERGYSGANVLTF. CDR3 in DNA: TGCGCCAGCAGCCCGGAACGGGGATACTCTGGGGCCAACGTCCTGACTTTC.

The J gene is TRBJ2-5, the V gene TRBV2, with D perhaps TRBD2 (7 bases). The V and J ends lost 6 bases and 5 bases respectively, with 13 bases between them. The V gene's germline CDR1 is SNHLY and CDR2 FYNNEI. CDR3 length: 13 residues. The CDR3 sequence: CASSLQGGETQYF. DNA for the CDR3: TGTGCCAGCAGCCTACAGGGAGGGGAGACCCAGTACTTC.

CDR3 nucleotides: TGTGCCAGCAGCTTTCGAACTAGCGGAGTGATAGATACGCAGTATTTT. Residues: CASSFRTSGVIDTQYF. V is TRBV13 and J is TRBJ2-3; 8 nucleotides line up with TRBD2. In germline, CDR1 is PRHDT, CDR2 FYEKMQ (reference sequence). Unmatched junction bases numbered 10, after V lost 3 bases and J lost 5 bases. This CDR3 contains 16 residues.

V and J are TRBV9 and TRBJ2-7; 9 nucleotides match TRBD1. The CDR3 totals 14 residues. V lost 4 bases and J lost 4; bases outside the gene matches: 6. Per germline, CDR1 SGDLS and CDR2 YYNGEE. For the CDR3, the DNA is TGTGCCAGCAGCACGACGGGACAGGGATACGAGCAGTACTTC. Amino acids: CASSTTGQGYEQYF. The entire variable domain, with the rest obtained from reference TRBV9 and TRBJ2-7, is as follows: DSGVTQTPKHLITATGQRVTLRCSPRSGDLSVYWYQQSLDQGLQFLIQYYNGEERAKGNILERFSAQQFPDLHSELNLSSLELGDSALYFCASSTTGQGYEQYFGPGTRLTVT.

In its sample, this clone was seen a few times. CDR3 DNA sequence: TGTGCCAGCAGTCCAGCTAGCGGGAGGTCGGGCGACGAGCAGTACTTC. Translated, it gives CASSPASGRSGDEQYF. The chain carries TRBV12-1 and TRBJ2-7; the table's D call, TRBD2, was not checked against the DNA. TRBV12-1 is a pseudogene locus. This CDR3 contains 16 residues.

CDR3 amino acids: CASSESGGNQPQHF. Written as DNA, the CDR3 is TGTGCCAGCAGTGAATCAGGGGGCAATCAGCCCCAGCATTTT. This chain links TRBV2 with TRBJ1-5, with a tentative D call TRBD1 (6 bases). V was cut by 2 bases and J by 2 bases, with 7 bases left in between. The CDR3 loop spans 14 amino acids. CDR1 and CDR2 (germline): SNHLY, FYNNEI.

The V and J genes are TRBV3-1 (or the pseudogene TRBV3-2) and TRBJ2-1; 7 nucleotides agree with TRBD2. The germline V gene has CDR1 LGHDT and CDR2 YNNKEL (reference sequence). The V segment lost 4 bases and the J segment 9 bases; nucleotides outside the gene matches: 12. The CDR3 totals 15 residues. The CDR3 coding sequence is TGTGCCAGCAGCCGGACTAGTGGGCTCGAGGGTGAGCAGTTCTTC. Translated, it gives CASSRTSGLEGEQFF.

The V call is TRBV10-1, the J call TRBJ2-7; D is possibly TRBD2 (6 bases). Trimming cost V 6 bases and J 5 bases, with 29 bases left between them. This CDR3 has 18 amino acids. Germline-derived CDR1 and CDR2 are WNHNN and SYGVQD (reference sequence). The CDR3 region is CASRPPSRDSVLFHEQYF. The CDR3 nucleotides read TGCGCCAGCAGGCCACCTAGCCGGGACTCCGTCCTTTTCCACGAGCAGTACTTC.

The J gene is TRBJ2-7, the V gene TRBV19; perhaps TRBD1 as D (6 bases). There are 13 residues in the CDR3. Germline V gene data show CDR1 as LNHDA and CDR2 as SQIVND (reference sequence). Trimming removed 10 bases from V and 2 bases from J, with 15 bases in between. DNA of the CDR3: TGTGCCACCTCGGACAGAGCAACCTACGAGCAGTACTTC. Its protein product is CATSDRATYEQYF.

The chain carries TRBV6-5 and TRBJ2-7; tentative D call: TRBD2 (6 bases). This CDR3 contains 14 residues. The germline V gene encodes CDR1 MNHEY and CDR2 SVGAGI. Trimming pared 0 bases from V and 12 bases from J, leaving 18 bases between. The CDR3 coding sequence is TGTGCCAGCAGTTACTCGAGGGACTTCTTGGCCGGGTACTTC. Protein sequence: CASSYSRDFLAGYF.

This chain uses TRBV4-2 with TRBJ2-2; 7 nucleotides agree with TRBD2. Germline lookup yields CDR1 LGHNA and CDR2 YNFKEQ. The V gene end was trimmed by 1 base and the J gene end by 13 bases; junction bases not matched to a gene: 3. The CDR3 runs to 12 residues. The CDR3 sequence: CASSQAGEGLFF. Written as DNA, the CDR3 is TGTGCCAGCAGCCAAGCGGGGGAGGGGCTGTTTTTT.

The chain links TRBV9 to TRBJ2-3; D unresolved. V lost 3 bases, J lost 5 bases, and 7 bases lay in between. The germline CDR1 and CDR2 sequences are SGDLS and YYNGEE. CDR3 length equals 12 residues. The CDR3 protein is CASSATEDTQYF. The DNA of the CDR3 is TGTGCCAGCAGCGCCACAGAAGATACGCAGTATTTT.

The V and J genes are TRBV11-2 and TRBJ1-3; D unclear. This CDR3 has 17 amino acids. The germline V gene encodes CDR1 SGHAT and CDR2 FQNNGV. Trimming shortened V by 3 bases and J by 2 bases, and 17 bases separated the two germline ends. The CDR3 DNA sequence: TGTGCCAGCAGCTTTCGTCGGGGTTGGGAAACTGGAAACACCATATATTTT. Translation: CASSFRRGWETGNTIYF.

The CDR3 sequence: CASSLRGTGRGYTF. In DNA form, the CDR3 reads TGTGCCAGCAGCTTACGTGGGACAGGTCGAGGCTACACCTTC. V usage is TRBV7-8 and J usage is TRBJ1-2; 8 bases agree with TRBD1. Germline V gives CDR1 SGHVS, CDR2 FQNEAQ. V trimming: 2 bases; J trimming: 8 bases; junction bases outside the gene matches: 7. The CDR3 runs to 14 residues.

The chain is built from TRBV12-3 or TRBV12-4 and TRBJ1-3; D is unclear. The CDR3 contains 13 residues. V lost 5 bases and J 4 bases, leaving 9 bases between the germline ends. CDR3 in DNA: TGTGCCAGCAGTCGACGGGAAGGAAACACCATATATTTT. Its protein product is CASSRREGNTIYF.

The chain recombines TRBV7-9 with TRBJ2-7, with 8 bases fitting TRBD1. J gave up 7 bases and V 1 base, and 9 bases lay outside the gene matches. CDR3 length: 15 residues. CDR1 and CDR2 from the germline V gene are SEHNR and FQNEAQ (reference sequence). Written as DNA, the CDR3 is TGTGCCAGCAGCTTAGAGACAGGGGCCTCTCGGGAGCAGTACTTC. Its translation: CASSLETGASREQYF. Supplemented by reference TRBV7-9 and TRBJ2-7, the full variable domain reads DTGVSQNPRHKITKRGQNVTFRCDPISEHNRLYWYRQTLGQGPEFLTYFQNEAQLEKSRLLSDRFSAERPKGSFSTLEIQRTEQGDSAMYLCASSLETGASREQYFGPGTRLTVT.